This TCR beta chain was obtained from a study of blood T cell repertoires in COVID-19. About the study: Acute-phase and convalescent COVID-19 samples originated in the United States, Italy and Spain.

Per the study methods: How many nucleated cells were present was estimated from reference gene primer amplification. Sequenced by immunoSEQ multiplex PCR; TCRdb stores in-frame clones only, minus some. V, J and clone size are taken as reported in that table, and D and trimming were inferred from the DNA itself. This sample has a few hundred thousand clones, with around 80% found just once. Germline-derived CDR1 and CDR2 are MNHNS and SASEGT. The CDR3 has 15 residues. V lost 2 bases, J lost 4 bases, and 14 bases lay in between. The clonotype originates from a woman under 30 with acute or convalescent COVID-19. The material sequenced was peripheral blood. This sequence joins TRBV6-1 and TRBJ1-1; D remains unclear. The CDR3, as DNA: TGTGCCAGCAGTGAACGCGGCACGCGGGGCACTGAAGCTTTCTTT. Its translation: CASSERGTRGTEAFF.